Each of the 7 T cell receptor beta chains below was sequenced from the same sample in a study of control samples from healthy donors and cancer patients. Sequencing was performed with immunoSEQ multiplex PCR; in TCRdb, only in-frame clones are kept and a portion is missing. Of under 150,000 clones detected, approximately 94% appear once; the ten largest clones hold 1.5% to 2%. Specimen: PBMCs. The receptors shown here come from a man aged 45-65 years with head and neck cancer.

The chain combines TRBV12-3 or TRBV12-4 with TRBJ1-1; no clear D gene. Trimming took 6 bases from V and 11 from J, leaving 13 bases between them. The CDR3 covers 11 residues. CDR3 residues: CASSRGNGAFF. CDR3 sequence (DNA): TGTGCCAGCAGCCGGGGAAATGGCGCTTTCTTT.

CDR3 region: CAIGQGGEQYF. The CDR3 region has the DNA TGTGCCATCGGCCAGGGGGGCGAGCAGTACTTC. This sequence joins TRBV10-3 and TRBJ2-7; TRBD1 might be the D (7 bases). The V gene lost 8 bases and the J gene lost 6 bases, with 11 bases spanning the gap. Germline V gene sequence: CDR1 ENHRY, CDR2 SYGVKD. This CDR3 is 11 amino acids long.

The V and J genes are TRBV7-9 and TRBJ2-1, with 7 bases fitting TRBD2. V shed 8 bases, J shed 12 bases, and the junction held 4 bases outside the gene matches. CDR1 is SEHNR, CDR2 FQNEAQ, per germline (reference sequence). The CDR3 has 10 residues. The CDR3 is CASGGGGQFF. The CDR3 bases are TGTGCCAGCGGCGGGGGAGGGCAGTTCTTC.

CDR3 bases: TGCGCCAGCAGCTTTGAGGGGAGGGCGGCTTTCTTT. It specifies CASSFEGRAAFF. The chain carries TRBV5-1 and TRBJ1-1, with a tentative D call TRBD1 (5 bases). Germline V gene lookup returns CDR1 SGHRS and CDR2 YFSETQ. This CDR3 spans 12 amino acids. V dropped 2 bases and J dropped 11 bases, with 13 bases sitting between them. The variable domain in full, with the rest retrieved from reference TRBV5-1 and TRBJ1-1, is KAGVTQTPRYLIKTRGQQVTLSCSPISGHRSVSWYQQTPGQGLQFLFEYFSETQRNKGNFPGRFSGRQFSNSRSEMNVSTLELGDSALYLCASSFEGRAAFFGQGTRLTVV.

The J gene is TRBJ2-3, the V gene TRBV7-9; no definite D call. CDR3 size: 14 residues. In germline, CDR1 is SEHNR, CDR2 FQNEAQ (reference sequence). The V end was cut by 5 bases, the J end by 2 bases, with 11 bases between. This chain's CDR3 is CASSPTQVTDTQYF. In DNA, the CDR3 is TGTGCCAGCAGCCCTACGCAGGTCACAGATACGCAGTATTTT.

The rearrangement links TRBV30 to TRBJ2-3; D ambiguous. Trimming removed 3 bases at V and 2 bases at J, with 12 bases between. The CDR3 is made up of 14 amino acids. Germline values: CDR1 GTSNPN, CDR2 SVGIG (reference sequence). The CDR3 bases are TGTGCCTGGAGACAAGGATCCTTCACAGATACGCAGTATTTT. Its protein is CAWRQGSFTDTQYF. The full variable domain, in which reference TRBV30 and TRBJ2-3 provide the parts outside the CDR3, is SQTIHQWPATLVQPVGSPLSLECTVEGTSNPNLYWYRQAAGRGLQLLFYSVGIGQISSEVPQNLSASRPQDRQFILSSKKLLLSDSGFYLCAWRQGSFTDTQYFGPGTRLTVL.

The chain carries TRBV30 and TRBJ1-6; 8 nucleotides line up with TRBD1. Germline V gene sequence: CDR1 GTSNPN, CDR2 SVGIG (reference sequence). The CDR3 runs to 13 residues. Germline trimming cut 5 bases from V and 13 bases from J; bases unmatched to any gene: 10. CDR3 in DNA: TGTGCCTGGGACCGGGACAGGATTACTCCCCTCCACTTT. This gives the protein CAWDRDRITPLHF.